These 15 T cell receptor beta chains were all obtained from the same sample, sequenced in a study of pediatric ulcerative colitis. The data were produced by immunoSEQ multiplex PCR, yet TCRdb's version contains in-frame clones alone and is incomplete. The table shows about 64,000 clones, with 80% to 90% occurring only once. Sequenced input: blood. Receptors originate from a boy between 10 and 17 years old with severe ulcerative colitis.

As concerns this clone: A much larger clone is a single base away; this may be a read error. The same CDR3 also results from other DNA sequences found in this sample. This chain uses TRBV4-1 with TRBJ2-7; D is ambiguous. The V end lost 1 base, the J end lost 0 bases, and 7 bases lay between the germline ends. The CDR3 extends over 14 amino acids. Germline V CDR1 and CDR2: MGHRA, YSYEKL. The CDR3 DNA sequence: TGCGCCAGCAGCCAAGGGCTGGGCTCCTACGAGCAGTACTTC. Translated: CASSQGLGSYEQYF.

The DNA for the CDR3 is TGTGCCAGTAGTCCCCGGAGTAGCGGTAGTGTGGATGAGCAGTTCTTC. Amino acid sequence: CASSPRSSGSVDEQFF. This sequence joins TRBV19 and TRBJ2-1, with TRBD2 as a possible D gene (6 bases). V was clipped by 5 bases and J by 8 bases, with 22 bases between them. The CDR3 is 16 amino acids. CDR1 is LNHDA, CDR2 SQIVND, per germline (reference sequence).

The CDR3 loop reads CASSLVQGVGAEAFF. In DNA, the CDR3 is TGCGCCAGCAGCTTGGTGCAGGGGGTCGGCGCTGAAGCTTTCTTT. The genes are TRBV5-1 and TRBJ1-1, with TRBD1 matching 7 bases. Germline V lookup: CDR1 SGHRS, CDR2 YFSETQ. This CDR3 is built from 15 residues. J was trimmed by 6 bases and V by 0 bases; bases with no gene match: 8.

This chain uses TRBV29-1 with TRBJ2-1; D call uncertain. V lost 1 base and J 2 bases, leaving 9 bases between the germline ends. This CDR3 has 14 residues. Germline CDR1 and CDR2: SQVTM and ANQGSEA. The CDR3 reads CSVEADPPYNEQFF. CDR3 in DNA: TGCAGCGTTGAAGCGGACCCCCCCTACAATGAGCAGTTCTTC.

The CDR3 DNA sequence: TGTGCCTGGAGCGGGTTCAGGGACTCGACCGAATCCTACGAGCAGTACTTC. Translation gives CAWSGFRDSTESYEQYF. The gene calls are TRBV30 and TRBJ2-7; D may be TRBD2 (6 bases). The CDR3 consists of 17 residues. CDR1 is GTSNPN, CDR2 SVGIG, per germline (reference sequence). V gave up 3 bases and J gave up 1 base, with 22 bases separating them.

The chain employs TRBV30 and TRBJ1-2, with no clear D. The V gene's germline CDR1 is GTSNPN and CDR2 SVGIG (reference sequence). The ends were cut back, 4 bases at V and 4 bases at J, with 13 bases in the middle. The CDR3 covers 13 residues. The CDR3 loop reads CAWISTLGYGYTF. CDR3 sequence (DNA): TGTGCCTGGATCAGCACCCTTGGCTATGGCTACACCTTC.

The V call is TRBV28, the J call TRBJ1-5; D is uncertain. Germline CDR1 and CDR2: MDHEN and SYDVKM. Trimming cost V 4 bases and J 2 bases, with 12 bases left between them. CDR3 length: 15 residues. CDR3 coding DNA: TGTGCCAGCAGTTCGCGGGTTTACGGCAATCAGCCCCAGCATTTT. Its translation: CASSSRVYGNQPQHF.

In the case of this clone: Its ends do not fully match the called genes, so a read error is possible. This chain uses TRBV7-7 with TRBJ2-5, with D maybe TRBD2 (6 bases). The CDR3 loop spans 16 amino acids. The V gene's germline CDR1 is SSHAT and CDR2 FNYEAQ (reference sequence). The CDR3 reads CASSSRPAGFQETQYF. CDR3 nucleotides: TGTGCTAGCAGTAGCCGGCCGGCGGGATTCCAAGAGACCCAGTACTTC.

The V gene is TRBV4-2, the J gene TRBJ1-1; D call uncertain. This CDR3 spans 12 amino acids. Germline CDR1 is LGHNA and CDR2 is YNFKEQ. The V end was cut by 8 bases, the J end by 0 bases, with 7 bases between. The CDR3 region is CASGRMNTEAFF. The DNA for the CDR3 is TGTGCCAGCGGAAGAATGAACACTGAAGCTTTCTTT.

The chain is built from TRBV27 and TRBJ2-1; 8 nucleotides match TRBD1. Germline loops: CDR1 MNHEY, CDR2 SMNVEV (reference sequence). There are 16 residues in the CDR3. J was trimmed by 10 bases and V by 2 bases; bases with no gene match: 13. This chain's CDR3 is CASSLVADREVVEQFF. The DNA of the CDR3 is TGTGCCAGCAGTTTAGTGGCGGACAGGGAGGTGGTCGAGCAGTTCTTC.

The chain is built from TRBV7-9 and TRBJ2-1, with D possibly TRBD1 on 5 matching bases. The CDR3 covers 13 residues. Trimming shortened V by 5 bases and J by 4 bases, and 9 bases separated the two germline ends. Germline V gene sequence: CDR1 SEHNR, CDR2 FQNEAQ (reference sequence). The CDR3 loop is CASSHTGYNEQFF. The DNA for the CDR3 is TGTGCCAGCAGCCATACAGGTTACAATGAGCAGTTCTTC.

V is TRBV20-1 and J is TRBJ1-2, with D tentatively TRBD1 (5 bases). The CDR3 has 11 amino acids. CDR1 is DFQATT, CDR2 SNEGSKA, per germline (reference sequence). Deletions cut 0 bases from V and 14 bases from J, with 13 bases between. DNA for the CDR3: TGCAGTGCTAGAGATTTGAGGGGCCCGACCTTC. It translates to CSARDLRGPTF.

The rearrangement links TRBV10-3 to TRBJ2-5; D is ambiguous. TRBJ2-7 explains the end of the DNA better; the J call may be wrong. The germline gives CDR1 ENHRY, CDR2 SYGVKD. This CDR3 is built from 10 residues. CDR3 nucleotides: TGTGCCATCAAAGAATCCGAGCAGTACTTC. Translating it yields CAIKESEQYF.

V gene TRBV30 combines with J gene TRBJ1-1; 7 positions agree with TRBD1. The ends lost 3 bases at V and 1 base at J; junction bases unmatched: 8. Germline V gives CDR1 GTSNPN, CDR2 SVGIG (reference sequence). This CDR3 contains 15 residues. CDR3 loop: CAWSRGAGENTEAFF. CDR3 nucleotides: TGTGCCTGGAGCAGGGGGGCAGGAGAGAACACTGAAGCTTTCTTT.

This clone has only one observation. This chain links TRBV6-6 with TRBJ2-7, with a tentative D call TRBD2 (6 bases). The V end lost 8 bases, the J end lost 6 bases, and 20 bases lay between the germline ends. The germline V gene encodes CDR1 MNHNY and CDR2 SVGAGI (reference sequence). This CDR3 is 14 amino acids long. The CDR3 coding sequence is TGTGCCAGCGGGGGACTTAAGGCCTCAATCGAGCAGTACTTC. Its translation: CASGGLKASIEQYF.